A single sample is the source of the 8 T cell receptor beta chains below, sequenced in a study of blood T cell repertoires in COVID-19. Here immunoSEQ multiplex PCR was the method, and the copy in TCRdb shows in-frame clones only, minus some. The sample has about 300,000 clones; 86% are singletons. Source material: peripheral blood. Source of these receptors: a woman in her forties or fifties with acute or convalescent COVID-19.

This chain uses TRBV6-5 with TRBJ2-7, with 7 bases that match TRBD2. Germline CDR1 and CDR2: MNHEY and SVGAGI. After removal of 6 bases from V and 2 bases from J, the junction contained 4 bases not matched to a gene. The CDR3 consists of 13 residues. The chain's CDR3 is CASSRGVTYEQYF. The CDR3 DNA sequence: TGTGCCAGCAGCCGGGGGGTTACCTACGAGCAGTACTTC.

The J gene is TRBJ1-5, the V gene TRBV7-2; the D is unclear. This CDR3 has 15 amino acids. Trimming pared 2 bases from V and 4 bases from J, leaving 12 bases between. Germline V gives CDR1 SGHTA, CDR2 FQGNSA. CDR3: CASSLILQPNQPQHF. CDR3 coding DNA: TGTGCCAGCAGCTTAATCCTACAGCCTAATCAGCCCCAGCATTTT.

The rearrangement uses TRBV11-3 and TRBJ1-3, with 10 positions matching TRBD1. The V gene end was trimmed by 5 bases and the J gene end by 4 bases; junction bases not matched to a gene: 5. Germline V gives CDR1 SGHNT, CDR2 YENEEA. The length of the CDR3 is 15 residues. The CDR3 nucleotides read TGTGCCAGCAGCACGACAGGGGGCGCGGGAAACACCATATATTTT. It translates to CASSTTGGAGNTIYF.

This chain links TRBV3-1 (or the pseudogene TRBV3-2) with TRBJ1-3, with D unclear. CDR1 and CDR2 (germline): LGHDT, YNNKEL (reference sequence). Trimming pared 0 bases from V and 0 bases from J, leaving 3 bases between. This CDR3 has 14 residues. The CDR3 bases are TGTGCCAGCAGCCAAGACTCCTCTGGAAACACCATATATTTT. It is translated as CASSQDSSGNTIYF.

The chain recombines TRBV28 with TRBJ2-3; 8 nucleotides match TRBD2. This CDR3 has 15 amino acids. V dropped 5 bases and J dropped 1; count of bases not matched to a gene: 5. Germline CDR1 MDHEN, CDR2 SYDVKM. The CDR3 is CASSPQLAGTDTQYF. For the CDR3, the DNA is TGTGCCAGCAGTCCCCAACTAGCGGGCACAGATACGCAGTATTTT.

The chain couples TRBV7-2 to TRBJ2-2, with D unresolved. The CDR3 has 16 residues. The V and J ends lost 3 bases and 2 bases respectively, with 13 bases between them. Looked up from germline, CDR1 is SGHTA and CDR2 is FQGNSA. DNA for the CDR3: TGTGCCAGCAGCTTTGGGTGGTCAGGTAACACCGGGGAGCTGTTTTTT. As protein: CASSFGWSGNTGELFF. Looking up the rest from reference TRBV7-2 and TRBJ2-2 gives the full variable domain: GAGVSQSPSNKVTEKGKDVELRCDPISGHTALYWYRQSLGQGLEFLIYFQGNSAPDKSGLPSDRFSAERTGGSVSTLTIQRTQQEDSAVYLCASSFGWSGNTGELFFGEGSRLTVL.

This sequence joins TRBV19 and TRBJ2-2; 9 bases match TRBD2. Per the germline V gene, CDR1 is LNHDA and CDR2 is SQIVND (reference sequence). The V gene end was trimmed by 2 bases and the J gene end by 2 bases; junction bases not matched to a gene: 9. CDR3 size: 18 residues. CDR3 sequence reads: CASSILSGRLFNTGELFF. The CDR3 DNA reads TGTGCCAGTAGTATACTAAGCGGGAGGCTCTTTAACACCGGGGAGCTGTTTTTT.

This chain links TRBV7-9 with TRBJ2-1, with 10 bases that match TRBD2. The CDR3 totals 13 residues. The germline V gene has CDR1 SEHNR and CDR2 FQNEAQ (reference sequence). V gave up 4 bases and J gave up 6 bases; unmatched junction bases: 0. Written as DNA, the CDR3 is TGTGCCAGCAGCTCTAGCGGGAGCAATGAGCAGTTCTTC. Encoded protein: CASSSSGSNEQFF. The full variable domain, its missing parts supplied by reference TRBV7-9 and TRBJ2-1, is DTGVSQNPRHKITKRGQNVTFRCDPISEHNRLYWYRQTLGQGPEFLTYFQNEAQLEKSRLLSDRFSAERPKGSFSTLEIQRTEQGDSAMYLCASSSSGSNEQFFGPGTRLTVL.